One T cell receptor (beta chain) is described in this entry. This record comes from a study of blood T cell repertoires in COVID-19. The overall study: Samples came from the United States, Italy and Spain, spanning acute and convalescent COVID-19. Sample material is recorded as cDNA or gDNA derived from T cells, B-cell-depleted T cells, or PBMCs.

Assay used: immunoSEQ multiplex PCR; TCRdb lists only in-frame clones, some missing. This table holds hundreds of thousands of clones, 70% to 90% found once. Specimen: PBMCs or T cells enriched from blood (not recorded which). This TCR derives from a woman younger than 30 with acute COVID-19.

The CDR3: CASEGDISVSYEQYF. In nucleotides, the CDR3 is TGTGCCAGCGAAGGTGACATAAGTGTCTCCTACGAGCAGTACTTC. This sequence joins TRBV28 and TRBJ2-7, with unresolved D. Germline-derived CDR1 and CDR2 are MDHEN and SYDVKM. The ends were cut back, 8 bases at V and 0 bases at J, with 17 bases in the middle. CDR3 size: 15 residues.